Listed here are 3 T cell receptor beta chains from one sample, sequenced in a study of T cell repertoires in cytomegalovirus infection. In TCRdb, the reads were re-called with MiXCR into one record per CDR3 protein. The data contain 360,000 or so distinct CDR3 sequences, approximately 30% of them singletons. Their recognized antigens are unknown. The specimen was cultured PBMCs, collected from culture after CMV antigen stimulation. The receptors derive from a human donor in good health (CMV status not recorded). Some clones in this sample may be carry-over from other donors' samples.

There are many counts of this clonotype. This chain joins TRBV7-2 and TRBJ2-3; 12 bases match TRBD2. This CDR3 is built from 14 residues. Germline V gene data show CDR1 as SGHTA and CDR2 as FQGNSA. V trimming: 6 bases; J trimming: 4 bases; junction bases outside the gene matches: 2. CDR3 in amino acids: CASSLAGGADTQYF. The CDR3 nucleotides are TGTGCCAGCAGTCTAGCGGGAGGGGCAGATACGCAGTATTTT.

This clonotype was observed at least ten times. This rearrangement joins TRBV7-2 to TRBJ2-4, with 11 bases identical to TRBD1. The CDR3 is 14 amino acids. Germline CDR1 and CDR2: SGHTA and FQGNSA. V lost 5 bases to trimming and J lost 9 bases; unmatched junction nucleotides: 6. CDR3 in amino acids: CASSPGQGAVIQYF. In DNA form, the CDR3 reads TGTGCCAGCAGCCCCGGACAGGGGGCCGTCATTCAGTACTTC.

This clonotype has only a few counts. The genes are TRBV2 and TRBJ1-6; no reliable D call. The germline gives CDR1 SNHLY, CDR2 FYNNEI. The CDR3 contains 13 residues. V was trimmed by 1 base and J by 7 bases, leaving 5 bases between them. The CDR3 bases are TGTGCCAGCAGTGAAGTTCCGAATTCACCCCTCCACTTT. Translation: CASSEVPNSPLHF.